A single sample is the source of the 12 T cell receptor beta chains below, sequenced in a study of neurological immune-mediated disorders. In TCRdb, the 5' RACE reads were re-called with MiXCR into one record per CDR3 protein. The sample consists of 50,000 to 70,000 distinct CDR3 sequences, about 11% of them appearing once. Time point: longitudinal time-point 1 (baseline). The sample taken for sequencing was PBMCs. The receptors were gathered from a male donor with HTLV-1-associated myelopathy (HAM/TSP).

This clonotype was recorded many times. This chain uses TRBV6-1 with TRBJ2-1; D gene ambiguous. CDR1 is MNHNS, CDR2 SASEGT, per germline. Trimming left V 9 bases short and J 3 bases short, with 15 bases between. This CDR3 region has 14 residues. CDR3 bases: TGTGCCAGTCCCGGTCGGAAGCGCTACAATGAGCAGTTCTTC. Protein product: CASPGRKRYNEQFF.

This clonotype appeared many times. The genes are TRBV29-1 and TRBJ2-2; D is possibly TRBD1 (6 bases). The CDR3 runs to 15 residues. V was cut by 2 bases and J by 5 bases, with 15 bases left in between. Germline V CDR1 and CDR2: SQVTM, ANQGSEA. CDR3 DNA: TGCAGCGTTGAAATCTTAGGGGGTCGGACCGGGGAGCTGTTTTTT. It encodes CSVEILGGRTGELFF.

In regard to this clonotype: This may be a read error: a much more frequent sequence differs by one nucleotide. This chain uses TRBV2 with TRBJ1-5; 7 bases match TRBD1. The CDR3 is 14 residues long. Germline values: CDR1 SNHLY, CDR2 FYNNEI. After removal of 3 bases from V and 4 bases from J, the junction contained 3 bases not matched to a gene. The CDR3 loop reads CASSEGQWNQPQHF. CDR3 nucleotide sequence: TGTGCCAGCAGTGAGGGACAGTGGAATCAGCCCCAGCATTTT. The whole variable domain, filled in from reference TRBV2 and TRBJ1-5, reads EPEVTQTPSHQVTQMGQEVILRCVPISNHLYFYWYRQILGQKVEFLVSFYNNEISEKSEIFDDQFSVERPDGSNFTLKIRSTKLEDSAMYFCASSEGQWNQPQHFGDGTRLSIL.

This chain connects TRBV5-1 to TRBJ1-5; 7 bases are a match to TRBD1. V dropped 4 bases and J dropped 7; count of bases not matched to a gene: 14. Per the germline V gene, CDR1 is SGHRS and CDR2 is YFSETQ. The CDR3 runs to 16 residues. The CDR3 is CASSLEPGQTKQPQHF. CDR3 coding DNA: TGCGCCAGCAGCCTTGAACCGGGACAGACAAAACAGCCCCAGCATTTT.

The V and J genes are TRBV15 and TRBJ2-1; D is possibly TRBD2 (6 bases). The germline gives CDR1 LNHNV, CDR2 YYDKDF (reference sequence). The CDR3 covers 14 residues. Deletions cut 0 bases from V and 9 bases from J, with 12 bases between. The CDR3, as DNA: TGTGCCACCAGCAGAGATCGAGCGGGCGGTGAGCAGTTCTTC. Its translation is CATSRDRAGGEQFF. Looking up the rest from reference TRBV15 and TRBJ2-1 gives the full variable domain: DAMVIQNPRYQVTQFGKPVTLSCSQTLNHNVMYWYQQKSSQAPKLLFHYYDKDFNNEADTPDNFQSRRPNTSFCFLDIRSPGLGDTAMYLCATSRDRAGGEQFFGPGTRLTVL.

This clonotype was counted many times. This chain uses TRBV20-1 with TRBJ2-5, with D perhaps matching TRBD1 or TRBD2 (5 bases each). In germline, CDR1 is DFQATT, CDR2 SNEGSKA (reference sequence). The CDR3 consists of 12 residues. Deletions cut 3 bases from V and 4 bases from J, with 9 bases between. This chain's CDR3 is CSARGVAETQYF. The CDR3 bases are TGCAGTGCTAGGGGGGTGGCAGAGACCCAGTACTTC.

This clonotype was seen many times. This sequence joins TRBV7-2 and TRBJ2-5, with 8 bases fitting TRBD2. The CDR3 has 14 amino acids. J lost 2 bases, V lost 5 bases, and 4 bases had no gene match. CDR1 is SGHTA, CDR2 FQGNSA, per germline. CDR3 sequence: CASSLTSGQETQYF. The CDR3 region has the DNA TGTGCCAGCAGCCTTACTAGCGGACAAGAGACCCAGTACTTC.

Details on this clonotype: The junction shows a germline mismatch at one end, possibly a read error. CDR3 sequence: CASSLTGEGRTDTKYF. As DNA, the CDR3 is TGTGCCAGCAGTTTGACAGGGGAGGGCCGCACAGATACGAAGTATTTT. This rearrangement joins TRBV12-3 or TRBV12-4 to TRBJ2-3, with D perhaps matching TRBD1 (8 bases). This CDR3 spans 16 amino acids.

This clonotype was observed many times. The chain joins TRBV18 to TRBJ1-1, with TRBD1 as a possible D gene (6 bases). The CDR3 runs to 14 residues. Germline V CDR1 and CDR2: KGHSH, LQKENI. V gave up 2 bases and J gave up 4 bases, with 11 bases separating them. The chain's CDR3 is CASSPRAGVTEAFF. The CDR3 bases are TGTGCCAGCTCACCAAGGGCAGGGGTCACTGAAGCTTTCTTT. Filled out from reference TRBV18 and TRBJ1-1, the complete variable domain reads NAGVMQNPRHLVRRRGQEARLRCSPMKGHSHVYWYRQLPEEGLKFMVYLQKENIIDESGMPKERFSAEFPKEGPSILRIQQVVRGDSAAYFCASSPRAGVTEAFFGQGTRLTVV.

In its sample, this clonotype was seen many times. The genes are TRBV28 and TRBJ1-6, with a weak D call TRBD1 (6 bases). V was clipped by 2 bases and J by 9 bases, with 11 bases between them. Germline assignment: CDR1 MDHEN and CDR2 SYDVKM. CDR3 length equals 14 residues. CDR3 DNA sequence: TGTGCCAGCAGTTTAACAGGGACAACTTCACCCCTCCACTTT. This translates into CASSLTGTTSPLHF.

This clonotype was counted only a few times. The chain has TRBV7-9 and TRBJ1-2; maybe TRBD1 (6 bases). The germline gives CDR1 SEHNR, CDR2 FQNEAQ (reference sequence). Trimming cost V 1 base and J 4 bases, with 10 bases left between them. This CDR3 comprises 14 residues. The DNA of the CDR3 is TGTGCCAGCAGCTTAGGTTGGGACACCTATGGCTACACCTTC. Protein: CASSLGWDTYGYTF. Variable domain in full (rest from reference TRBV7-9 and TRBJ1-2): DTGVSQNPRHKITKRGQNVTFRCDPISEHNRLYWYRQTLGQGPEFLTYFQNEAQLEKSRLLSDRFSAERPKGSFSTLEIQRTEQGDSAMYLCASSLGWDTYGYTFGSGTRLTVV.

This clonotype has at least ten counts. The chain uses TRBV20-1 and TRBJ2-5; 8 bases match TRBD2. After removal of 6 bases from V and 1 base from J, the junction contained 19 bases not matched to a gene. The V gene's germline CDR1 is DFQATT and CDR2 SNEGSKA (reference sequence). The length of the CDR3 is 18 residues. CDR3 protein: CSAGALEGWRGVQETQYF. The DNA for the CDR3 is TGCAGTGCGGGAGCCCTGGAAGGGTGGCGGGGGGTCCAAGAGACCCAGTACTTC.